The clone carrying this T cell receptor (beta chain) has a handful of counts. Its specificity is not known. This could be a read error, since a much larger clone is one nucleotide away. The data were taken from a study of identical twins. General observations from the study: Excess twin sharing in beta out-of-frame sequences was weaker. Within cord blood, abundant beta clonotypes carried fewer insertions, but memory repertoires showed no such trend. Recombination models fit unrelated individuals' TCR alpha sharing but underestimated twins'.

The ends were cut back, 3 bases at V and 1 base at J, with 3 bases in the middle. This CDR3 spans 12 amino acids. CDR1 SGHNT and CDR2 YYREEE come from the germline V gene (reference sequence). Template switching added a universal primer binding site, and final cDNA carried unique molecular identifiers. TCRdb used MiXCR to reprocess the 5' RACE reads, holding one entry per CDR3 protein. The table shows approximately 300,000 distinct CDR3 sequences, with 7.5% to 9.5% occurring only once. The sample was also reused in another study, on yellow fever vaccine responses in identical twins.

The source material was CD8+ T cells sorted from blood. This sequence originates from a woman younger than 35 in good health. The V call is TRBV5-4, the J call TRBJ2-3; D uncertain. In DNA, the CDR3 is TGTGCCAGCAGCTGGGGCACAGATACGCAGTATTTT. It encodes CASSWGTDTQYF.